Below, 29 T cell receptor beta chains from the same sample are listed, as sequenced in a study of T cells in Graves' hyperthyroidism and ophthalmopathy. The CDR3 regions of TCR beta were amplified from RNA transcripts. An initial round of RT-PCR targeting the TCR CDR3 relied on the HTBI primer set. TCRdb reprocessed the multiplex PCR reads with MiXCR, giving one entry per CDR3 protein. The sample yields roughly 520,000 distinct CDR3 sequences, 24% seen once. The sequenced material came from blood. All receptors come from a woman aged 30 to 39 with Graves' ophthalmopathy.

This clonotype was counted many times. This sequence joins TRBV6-4 and TRBJ1-2, with D perhaps matching TRBD1 (6 bases). V was pared by 5 bases and J by 0 bases, with 19 bases between. The CDR3 contains 17 residues. Looked up from germline, CDR1 is MRHNA and CDR2 is SNTAGT. As DNA, the CDR3 is TGTGCCAGCAGTCCCCCGCTGGTTCGGGGGCCTAACTATGGCTACACCTTC. Its protein is CASSPPLVRGPNYGYTF.

This clonotype turned up a few times. This chain joins TRBV3-1 and TRBJ1-6; D is uncertain. V lost 5 bases to trimming and J lost 10 bases, with 12 bases between them. The CDR3 is made up of 13 amino acids. Germline lookup yields CDR1 LGHDT and CDR2 YNNKEL (reference sequence). The DNA of the CDR3 is TGTGCCAGCAGCGGACCCCTGAAATCACCCCTCCACTTT. This codes for CASSGPLKSPLHF.

The V gene is TRBV30, the J gene TRBJ1-2; 7 positions agree with TRBD1. V gave up 3 bases and J gave up 2 bases; unmatched junction bases: 6. Germline CDR1 is GTSNPN and CDR2 is SVGIG (reference sequence). This CDR3 comprises 14 residues. The CDR3: CAWSLDRFNYGYTF. Here the CDR3 DNA reads TGTGCCTGGAGCTTGGACAGGTTCAACTATGGCTACACCTTC.

The chain combines TRBV12-3 or TRBV12-4 with TRBJ2-3; 7 bases match TRBD1. V gave up 5 bases and J gave up 5 bases; unmatched junction bases: 7. This CDR3 spans 14 amino acids. For the CDR3, the DNA is TGTGCCAGCAGTACTCGGACAGGACGAGATACGCAGTATTTT. As protein: CASSTRTGRDTQYF.

The J gene is TRBJ2-2, the V gene TRBV25-1; D may correspond to TRBD1 or TRBD2 (5 bases each). V was trimmed by 0 bases and J by 5 bases, leaving 13 bases between them. Per the germline V gene, CDR1 is MGHDK and CDR2 is SYGVNS. The CDR3 loop spans 16 amino acids. The CDR3 sequence is CASSEYKGRSTGELFF. CDR3 coding DNA: TGTGCCAGCAGTGAATATAAGGGGAGAAGTACCGGGGAGCTGTTTTTT. The whole variable domain, filled in from reference TRBV25-1 and TRBJ2-2, reads EADIYQTPRYLVIGTGKKITLECSQTMGHDKMYWYQQDPGMELHLIHYSYGVNSTEKGDLSSESTVSRIRTEHFPLTLESARPSHTSQYLCASSEYKGRSTGELFFGEGSRLTVL.

Ten or more counts support this clonotype. This chain connects TRBV28 to TRBJ1-1; D uncertain. CDR1 and CDR2 from the germline V gene are MDHEN and SYDVKM. This CDR3 is 13 amino acids long. V was trimmed by 3 bases and J by 1 base, leaving 6 bases between them. The chain's CDR3 is CASSLVENTEAFF. The DNA of the CDR3 is TGTGCCAGCAGTTTGGTAGAGAACACTGAAGCTTTCTTT.

The chain combines TRBV7-2 with TRBJ2-3; D may be TRBD1 (5 bases). Germline V lookup: CDR1 SGHTA, CDR2 FQGNSA. This CDR3 spans 14 amino acids. Trimming shortened V by 1 base and J by 6 bases, and 11 bases separated the two germline ends. The CDR3 loop reads CASSLVRVGDTQYF. CDR3 sequence (DNA): TGTGCCAGCAGCTTAGTCAGGGTTGGGGATACGCAGTATTTT.

The sample holds many counts of this clonotype. The rearrangement uses TRBV4-1 and TRBJ1-1, with a possible D match to TRBD1 (6 bases). In germline, CDR1 is MGHRA, CDR2 YSYEKL. The CDR3 runs to 12 residues. The V gene lost 3 bases and the J gene lost 5 bases, with 7 bases spanning the gap. DNA of the CDR3: TGCGCCAGCAGCCATAGGGGGACTGAAGCTTTCTTT. Its protein is CASSHRGTEAFF.

This clonotype occurred many times. The chain uses TRBV24-1 and TRBJ1-5, with TRBD1 identical over 7 bases. CDR1 KGHDR and CDR2 SFDVKD come from the germline V gene. The CDR3 length is 14 residues. V was pared by 4 bases and J by 4 bases, with 3 bases of the junction left unmatched. This CDR3 is CATSDWGQNQPQHF. The CDR3 region has the DNA TGTGCCACCAGTGACTGGGGACAGAATCAGCCCCAGCATTTT.

The chain joins TRBV19 to TRBJ2-2; D gene ambiguous. The length of the CDR3 is 14 residues. From germline, CDR1 is LNHDA and CDR2 SQIVND (reference sequence). Trimming left V 2 bases short and J 4 bases short, with 8 bases between. The CDR3 reads CASSIRLPTGELFF. In DNA, the CDR3 is TGTGCCAGTAGTATACGGTTACCCACCGGGGAGCTGTTTTTT.

There are many counts of this clonotype. The chain employs TRBV7-9 and TRBJ2-5, with TRBD1 matching 7 bases. The germline CDR1 and CDR2 sequences are SEHNR and FQNEAQ (reference sequence). After removal of 5 bases from V and 5 bases from J, the junction contained 5 bases not matched to a gene. The CDR3 spans 13 residues. CDR3 region: CASSAQGTETQYF. DNA of the CDR3: TGTGCCAGCAGCGCACAGGGGACGGAGACCCAGTACTTC.

Ten or more counts support this clonotype. The chain carries TRBV11-1 and TRBJ1-1, with D possibly being TRBD1 (6 bases). The CDR3 totals 12 residues. Trimming took off 2 bases at V and 7 bases at J, with 8 bases between the two ends. The V gene's germline CDR1 is SGHAT and CDR2 FQDESV (reference sequence). The CDR3 coding sequence is TGTGCCAGCAGCTTACAGGGACATGAAGCTTTCTTT. Translation gives CASSLQGHEAFF.

The chain uses TRBV6-1 and TRBJ2-2; no firm D call. Trimming cost V 7 bases and J 4 bases, with 16 bases left between them. In germline, CDR1 is MNHNS, CDR2 SASEGT. CDR3 length equals 15 residues. The CDR3 sequence is CASTPYVGSTGELFF. The CDR3 nucleotides are TGTGCCAGCACCCCCTATGTGGGAAGCACCGGGGAGCTGTTTTTT.

This clonotype has more than one count but fewer than ten. The V and J genes are TRBV3-1 and TRBJ2-7; 7 positions match TRBD2. V dropped 0 bases and J dropped 6; count of bases not matched to a gene: 8. Germline CDR1 LGHDT, CDR2 YNNKEL (reference sequence). The CDR3 sequence is 15 residues long. The CDR3 loop is CASSQDGRGTAEQYF. CDR3 coding DNA: TGTGCCAGCAGCCAAGATGGGCGGGGGACCGCCGAGCAGTACTTC.

Ten or more counts support this clonotype. The chain joins TRBV7-8 to TRBJ1-1, with unresolved D. In germline, CDR1 is SGHVS, CDR2 FQNEAQ. The CDR3 length is 15 residues. V lost 6 bases and J 4 bases, leaving 18 bases between the germline ends. The CDR3 sequence is CASRQLGGVATEAFF. CDR3 bases: TGTGCCAGCAGGCAACTAGGTGGGGTGGCCACTGAAGCTTTCTTT.

The chain employs TRBV6-5 and TRBJ2-5; possibly TRBD2 for D (5 bases). CDR1 is MNHEY, CDR2 SVGAGI, per germline. The CDR3 loop spans 14 amino acids. The V gene lost 1 base and the J gene lost 2 bases, with 8 bases spanning the gap. The CDR3 DNA reads as TGTGCCAGCAGTTACTACGGGGAACAAGAGACCCAGTACTTC. It is translated as CASSYYGEQETQYF.

This chain links TRBV6-5 with TRBJ2-5; D gene uncertain. V lost 8 bases and J lost 2, with 15 bases in between. Germline loops: CDR1 MNHEY, CDR2 SVGAGI. CDR3 length: 14 amino acids. The CDR3 sequence: CASVPSEIQETQYF. CDR3 DNA sequence: TGTGCCAGCGTTCCCTCGGAAATTCAAGAGACCCAGTACTTC.

This clonotype appeared a few times. V usage is TRBV9 and J usage is TRBJ1-1, with a weak D call TRBD1 (6 bases). The CDR3 length is 16 residues. Germline CDR1 and CDR2: SGDLS and YYNGEE. V was shortened by 0 bases and J by 1 base, with 13 bases between the two germline ends. The CDR3 DNA reads as TGTGCCAGCAGCGTAGACCCAGTGACAGGGAACACTGAAGCTTTCTTT. Translating gives CASSVDPVTGNTEAFF.

This clonotype was recorded a few times. The chain uses TRBV4-1 and TRBJ2-7; maybe TRBD2 (7 bases). Germline V CDR1 and CDR2: MGHRA, YSYEKL. The CDR3 loop spans 17 amino acids. Trimming took off 4 bases at V and 6 bases at J, with 25 bases between the two ends. CDR3 nucleotide sequence: TGCGCCAGCAGCCGGAGTTTGGGCGGGGGCCTGTTTGTCGAGCAGTACTTC. Encoded protein: CASSRSLGGGLFVEQYF.

CDR3 in DNA: TGTGCCAGCAGGCCAAGCGGGGACGCCTCCTACGAGCAGTACTTC. As protein: CASRPSGDASYEQYF. The chain carries TRBV6-1 and TRBJ2-7; 7 nucleotides line up with TRBD2. This CDR3 has 15 residues. Germline assignment: CDR1 MNHNS and CDR2 SASEGT. The V and J ends lost 6 bases and 0 bases, in that order; junction bases with no gene match: 8.

This clonotype was seen repeatedly, ten times or more. V gene TRBV2 combines with J gene TRBJ2-7; possible D gene TRBD2, 6 bases. V dropped 6 bases and J dropped 7 bases, with 19 bases sitting between them. The V gene's germline CDR1 is SNHLY and CDR2 FYNNEI. The CDR3 has 14 amino acids. The CDR3 DNA follows: TGTGCCAGCAGGCCGGGACTCCCCTTTGAGGAGCAGTACTTC. Translating gives CASRPGLPFEEQYF.

V and J are TRBV29-1 and TRBJ2-3; 13 bases match TRBD2. The germline V gene encodes CDR1 SQVTM and CDR2 ANQGSEA. After removal of 3 bases from V and 0 bases from J, the junction contained 12 bases not matched to a gene. This CDR3 is 19 amino acids long. CDR3 sequence: CSVDHTETGLAGSTDTQYF. DNA for the CDR3: TGCAGCGTTGACCACACCGAAACGGGACTAGCGGGAAGCACAGATACGCAGTATTTT.

The chain has TRBV24-1 and TRBJ1-5, with 9 bases identical to TRBD1. CDR1 KGHDR and CDR2 SFDVKD come from the germline V gene. Trimming removed 3 bases from V and 11 bases from J; junction bases left unmatched: 13. The CDR3 spans 16 residues. The CDR3 region has the DNA TGTGCCACCAGTGATACGGGACAGGGCGGGGAGACGGCCCAGCATTTT. It is translated as CATSDTGQGGETAQHF.

This clonotype was seen at least ten times. V gene TRBV6-5 combines with J gene TRBJ2-7; weak D call: TRBD1 (5 bases). Germline V CDR1 and CDR2: MNHEY, SVGAGI. The length of the CDR3 is 14 residues. V was pared by 7 bases and J by 4 bases, with 17 bases between. CDR3 in amino acids: CASNGIGVHYEQYF. The CDR3 bases are TGTGCCAGCAACGGAATAGGGGTTCATTACGAGCAGTACTTC.

This clonotype has ten or more counts. The rearrangement links TRBV6-5 to TRBJ2-5; TRBD2 is a possible D gene (7 bases). V lost 4 bases to trimming and J lost 2 bases, with 14 bases between them. This CDR3 contains 15 residues. The germline CDR1 and CDR2 sequences are MNHEY and SVGAGI. For the CDR3, the DNA is TGTGCCAGCAGTTGGACGGGGGGCTCGCAAGAGACCCAGTACTTC. As protein: CASSWTGGSQETQYF.

CDR3 residues: CASKMVVNSPLHF. CDR3 nucleotide sequence: TGTGCCAGCAAGATGGTGGTGAATTCACCCCTCCACTTT. The V and J genes are TRBV2 and TRBJ1-6; D is unclear. The germline V and J ends were trimmed by 7 bases and 7 bases, with 11 bases remaining between them. Germline CDR1 is SNHLY and CDR2 is FYNNEI. The CDR3 is made up of 13 amino acids.

A word on this clonotype: A read error may account for a junction end that differs from germline. The chain combines TRBV7-7 with TRBJ2-1; 11 bases match TRBD2. CDR3 length: 14 amino acids. From germline, CDR1 is SSHAT and CDR2 FNYEAQ (reference sequence). CDR3 DNA: TGTGCTAGCAGCTTAGCGGGGGGGTCCTCGGAGCAGTTCTTC. This codes for CASSLAGGSSEQFF.

Written as DNA, the CDR3 is TGTGCCAGCAGTCAAGGAGTGGCGCAGTACTTC. Its protein product is CASSQGVAQYF. The J gene is TRBJ2-7, the V gene TRBV6-1; D gene uncertain. V was clipped by 5 bases and J by 9 bases, with 11 bases between them. This CDR3 is built from 11 residues. CDR1 MNHNS and CDR2 SASEGT come from the germline V gene.

This clonotype was picked up one time. This rearrangement joins TRBV12-3 or TRBV12-4 to TRBJ1-6; D might be TRBD1 (5 bases). The CDR3 runs 16 residues. Deletions cut 3 bases from V and 5 bases from J, with 14 bases between. The CDR3 loop reads CASSLECRGDNSPLHF. The CDR3 DNA reads as TGTGCCAGCAGTTTGGAGTGTAGAGGGGATAATTCACCCCTCCACTTT.